This TCR beta chain was identified during a study of cytomegalovirus exposure and HLA in healthy donors. General study points: In a later analysis, TCR beta V- and J-gene trimming showed a link to a missense DCLRE1C variant. Common viral pathogens seemed to be connected with several of the most significant clusters, according to a later analysis.

Details on this clone: Its antigen remains unknown.

60 Vbeta and 13 Jbeta primers were used in PCR. Profiling relied on immunoSEQ multiplex PCR, and the TCRdb table lists in-frame clones only, not all of them. The sample contains tens of thousands of clones, 74% of which appear only once. The sequence was obtained from a woman in her forties or fifties in good health and CMV-seropositive. Sequenced input: PBMCs.

Written as DNA, the CDR3 is TGTGCCAGCAAAGACCGGGACAGGGGTCAAGAGACCCAGTACTTC. Its protein product is CASKDRDRGQETQYF. The genes are TRBV27 and TRBJ2-5; 10 bases agree with TRBD1. The CDR3 consists of 15 residues. J gave up 2 bases and V 7 bases, and 7 bases lay outside the gene matches. Germline V CDR1 and CDR2: MNHEY, SMNVEV (reference sequence).